The clone carrying this T cell receptor (beta chain) was observed a handful of times. The data belong to a study of response to subunit inactivated influenza vaccine. Germline V gene data show CDR1 as LNHNV and CDR2 as YYDKDF (reference sequence). Trimming cost V 0 bases and J 4 bases; bases outside gene matches: 4. This CDR3 is built from 15 residues. MiXCR was run by TCRdb on the RT-PCR reads, yielding one entry per CDR3 protein. In the table there are hundreds of thousands of distinct CDR3 sequences, about 7.6% of which are singletons. The sample here was PBMCs from blood, taken roughly 24 months after vaccination. The origin of this receptor is a man aged 50-75 years who received an inactivated influenza vaccine. The genes are TRBV15 and TRBJ2-7, with 9 positions matching TRBD1. The CDR3 DNA reads TGTGCCACCAGCAGAGACCCGGGACAGGGATACGAGCAGTACTTC. As protein: CATSRDPGQGYEQYF.